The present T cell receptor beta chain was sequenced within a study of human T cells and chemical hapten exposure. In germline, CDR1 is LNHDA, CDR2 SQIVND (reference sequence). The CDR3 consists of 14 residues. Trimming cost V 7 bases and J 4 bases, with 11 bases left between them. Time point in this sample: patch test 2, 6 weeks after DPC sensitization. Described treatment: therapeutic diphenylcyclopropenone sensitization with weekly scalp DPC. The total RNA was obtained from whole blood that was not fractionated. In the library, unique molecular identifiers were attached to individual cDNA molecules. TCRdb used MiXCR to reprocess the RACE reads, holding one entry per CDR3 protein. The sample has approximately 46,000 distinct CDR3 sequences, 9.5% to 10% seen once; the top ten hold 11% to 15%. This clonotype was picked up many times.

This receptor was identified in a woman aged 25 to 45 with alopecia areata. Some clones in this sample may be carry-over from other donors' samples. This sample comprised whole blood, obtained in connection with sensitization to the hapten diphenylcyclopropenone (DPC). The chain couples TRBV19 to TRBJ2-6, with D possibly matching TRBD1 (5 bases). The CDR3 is CASTVGAGANVLTF. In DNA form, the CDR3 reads TGTGCCAGTACCGTTGGGGCCGGGGCCAACGTCCTGACTTTC.